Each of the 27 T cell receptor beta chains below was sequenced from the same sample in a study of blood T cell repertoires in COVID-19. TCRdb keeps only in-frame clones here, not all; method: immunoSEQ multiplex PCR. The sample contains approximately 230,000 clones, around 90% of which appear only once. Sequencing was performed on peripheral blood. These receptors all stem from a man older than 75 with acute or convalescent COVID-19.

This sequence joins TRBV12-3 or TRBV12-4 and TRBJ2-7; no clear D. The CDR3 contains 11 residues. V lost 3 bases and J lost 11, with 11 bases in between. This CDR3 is CASSLAEVKYF. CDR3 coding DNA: TGTGCCAGCAGTTTGGCTGAAGTAAAGTACTTC.

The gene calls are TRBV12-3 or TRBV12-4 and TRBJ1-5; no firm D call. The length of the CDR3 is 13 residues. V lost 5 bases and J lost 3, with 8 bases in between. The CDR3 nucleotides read TGTGCCAGCAGTCCTGACTACAATCAGCCCCAGCATTTT. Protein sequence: CASSPDYNQPQHF.

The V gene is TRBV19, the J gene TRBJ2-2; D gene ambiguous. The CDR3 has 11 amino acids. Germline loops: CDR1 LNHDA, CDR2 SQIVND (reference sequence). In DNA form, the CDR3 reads TGTGTGACATCGGACACCGGGGAGCTGTTTTTT. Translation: CVTSDTGELFF.

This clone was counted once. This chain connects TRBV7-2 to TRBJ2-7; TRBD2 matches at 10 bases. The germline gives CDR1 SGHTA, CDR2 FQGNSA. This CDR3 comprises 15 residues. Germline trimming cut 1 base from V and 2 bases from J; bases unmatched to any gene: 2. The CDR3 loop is CASSLGAGGPYEQYF. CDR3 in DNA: TGTGCCAGCAGCTTAGGAGCGGGAGGGCCCTACGAGCAGTACTTC.

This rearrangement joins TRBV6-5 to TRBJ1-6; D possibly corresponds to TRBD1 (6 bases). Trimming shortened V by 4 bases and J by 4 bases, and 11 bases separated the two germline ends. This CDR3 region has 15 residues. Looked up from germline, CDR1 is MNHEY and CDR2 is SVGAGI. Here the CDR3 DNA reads TGTGCCAGCAGTTCGCGGACAGCTTATAATTCACCCCTCCACTTT. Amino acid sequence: CASSSRTAYNSPLHF.

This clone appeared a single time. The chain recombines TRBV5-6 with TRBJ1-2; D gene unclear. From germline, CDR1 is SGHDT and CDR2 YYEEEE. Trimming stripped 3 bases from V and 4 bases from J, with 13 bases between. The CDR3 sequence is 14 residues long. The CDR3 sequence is CASSSTTNSYGYTF. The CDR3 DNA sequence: TGTGCCAGCAGCTCAACCACTAATAGCTATGGCTACACCTTC.

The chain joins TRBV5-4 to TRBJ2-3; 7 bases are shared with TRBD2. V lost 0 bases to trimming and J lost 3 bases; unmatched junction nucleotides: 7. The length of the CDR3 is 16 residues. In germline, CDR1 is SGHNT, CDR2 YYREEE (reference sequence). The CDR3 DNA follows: TGTGCCAGCAGCTTGGGTCTAGCGGCCAGGACAGATACGCAGTATTTT. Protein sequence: CASSLGLAARTDTQYF.

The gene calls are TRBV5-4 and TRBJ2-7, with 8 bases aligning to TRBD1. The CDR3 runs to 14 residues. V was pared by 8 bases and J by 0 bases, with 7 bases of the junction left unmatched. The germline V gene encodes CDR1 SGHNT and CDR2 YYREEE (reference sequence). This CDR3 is CASSRQGSSYEQYF. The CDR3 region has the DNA TGTGCCAGTTCGAGACAGGGGAGCTCCTACGAGCAGTACTTC. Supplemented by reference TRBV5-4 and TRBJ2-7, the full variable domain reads ETGVTQSPTHLIKTRGQQVTLRCSSQSGHNTVSWYQQALGQGPQFIFQYYREEENGRGNFPPRFSGLQFPNYSSELNVNALELDDSALYLCASSRQGSSYEQYFGPGTRLTVT.

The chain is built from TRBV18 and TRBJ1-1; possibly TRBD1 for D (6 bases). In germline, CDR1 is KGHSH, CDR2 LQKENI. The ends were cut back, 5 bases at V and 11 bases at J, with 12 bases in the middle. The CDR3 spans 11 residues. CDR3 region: CASSNRDKAFF. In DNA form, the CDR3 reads TGTGCCAGCTCAAACCGGGACAAGGCTTTCTTT.

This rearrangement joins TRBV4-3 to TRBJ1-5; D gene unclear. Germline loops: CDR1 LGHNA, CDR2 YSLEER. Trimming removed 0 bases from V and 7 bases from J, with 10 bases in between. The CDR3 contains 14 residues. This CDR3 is CASSQDFGEQPQHF. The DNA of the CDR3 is TGCGCCAGCAGCCAAGATTTCGGGGAGCAGCCCCAGCATTTT.

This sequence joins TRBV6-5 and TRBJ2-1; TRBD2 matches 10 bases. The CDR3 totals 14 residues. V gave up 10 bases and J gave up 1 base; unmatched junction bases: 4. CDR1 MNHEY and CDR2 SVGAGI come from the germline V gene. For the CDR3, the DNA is TGTGCCACAAAGCGGGGGGGTTCCTACAATGAGCAGTTCTTC. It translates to CATKRGGSYNEQFF.

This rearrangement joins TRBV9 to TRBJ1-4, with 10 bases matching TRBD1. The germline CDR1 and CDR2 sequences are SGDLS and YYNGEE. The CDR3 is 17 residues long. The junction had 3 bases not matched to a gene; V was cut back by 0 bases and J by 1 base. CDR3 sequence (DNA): TGTGCCAGCAGCGTAGGAGACAGGGGGCGAACTAATGAAAAACTGTTTTTT. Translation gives CASSVGDRGRTNEKLFF. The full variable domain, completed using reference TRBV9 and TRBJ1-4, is DSGVTQTPKHLITATGQRVTLRCSPRSGDLSVYWYQQSLDQGLQFLIQYYNGEERAKGNILERFSAQQFPDLHSELNLSSLELGDSALYFCASSVGDRGRTNEKLFFGSGTQLSVL.

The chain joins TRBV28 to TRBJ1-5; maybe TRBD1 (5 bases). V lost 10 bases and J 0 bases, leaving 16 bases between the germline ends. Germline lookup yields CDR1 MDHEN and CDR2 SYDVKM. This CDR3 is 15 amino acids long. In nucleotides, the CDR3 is TGTGCCACCGCTCTCGAGGGACTTAGCAATCAGCCCCAGCATTTT. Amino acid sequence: CATALEGLSNQPQHF.

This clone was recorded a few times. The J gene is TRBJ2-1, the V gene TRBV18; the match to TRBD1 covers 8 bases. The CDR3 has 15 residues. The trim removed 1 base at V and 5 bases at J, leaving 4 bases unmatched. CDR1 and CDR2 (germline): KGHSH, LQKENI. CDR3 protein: CASSPLQGADNEQFF. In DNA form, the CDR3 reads TGTGCCAGCTCACCACTCCAGGGGGCCGACAATGAGCAGTTCTTC. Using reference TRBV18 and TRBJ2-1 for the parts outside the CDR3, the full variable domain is NAGVMQNPRHLVRRRGQEARLRCSPMKGHSHVYWYRQLPEEGLKFMVYLQKENIIDESGMPKERFSAEFPKEGPSILRIQQVVRGDSAAYFCASSPLQGADNEQFFGPGTRLTVL.

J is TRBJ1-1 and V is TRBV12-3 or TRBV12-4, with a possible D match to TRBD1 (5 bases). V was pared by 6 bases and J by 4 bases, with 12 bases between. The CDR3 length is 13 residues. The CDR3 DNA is TGTGCCAGCAGCCCTCTGGGGGGCACTGAAGCTTTCTTT. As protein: CASSPLGGTEAFF.

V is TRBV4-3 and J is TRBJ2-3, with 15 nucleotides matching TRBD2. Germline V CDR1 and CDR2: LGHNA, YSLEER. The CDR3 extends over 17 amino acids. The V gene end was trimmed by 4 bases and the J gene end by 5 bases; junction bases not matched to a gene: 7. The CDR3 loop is CASSPRTSGGGLDTQYF. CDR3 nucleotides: TGCGCCAGCAGCCCGAGGACTAGCGGGGGGGGCCTAGATACGCAGTATTTT.

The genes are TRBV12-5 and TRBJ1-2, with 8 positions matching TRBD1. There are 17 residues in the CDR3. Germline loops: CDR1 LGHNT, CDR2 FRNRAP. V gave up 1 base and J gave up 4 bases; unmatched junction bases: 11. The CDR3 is CASGLAKVRTGLYGYTF. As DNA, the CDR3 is TGTGCTAGTGGTTTGGCCAAAGTCAGGACAGGGCTCTATGGCTACACCTTC.

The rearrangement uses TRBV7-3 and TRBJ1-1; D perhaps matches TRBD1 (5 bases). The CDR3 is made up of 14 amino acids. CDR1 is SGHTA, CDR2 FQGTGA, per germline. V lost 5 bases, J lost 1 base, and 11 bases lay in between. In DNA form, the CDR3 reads TGTGCCAGCAGCCGCCTAGGACAGAACACTGAAGCTTTCTTT. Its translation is CASSRLGQNTEAFF.

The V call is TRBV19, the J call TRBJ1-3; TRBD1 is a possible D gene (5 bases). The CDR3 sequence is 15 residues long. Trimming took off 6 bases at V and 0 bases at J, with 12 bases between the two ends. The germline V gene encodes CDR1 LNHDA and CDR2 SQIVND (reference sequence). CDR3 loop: CASSETAGSGNTIYF. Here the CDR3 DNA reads TGTGCCAGTAGCGAGACAGCCGGCTCTGGAAACACCATATATTTT.

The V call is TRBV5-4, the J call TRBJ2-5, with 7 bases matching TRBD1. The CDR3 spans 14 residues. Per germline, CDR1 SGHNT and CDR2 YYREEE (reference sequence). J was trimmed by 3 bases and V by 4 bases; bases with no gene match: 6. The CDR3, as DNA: TGTGCCAGCAGCGTCAGGGACAGCGAAGAGACCCAGTACTTC. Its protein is CASSVRDSEETQYF.

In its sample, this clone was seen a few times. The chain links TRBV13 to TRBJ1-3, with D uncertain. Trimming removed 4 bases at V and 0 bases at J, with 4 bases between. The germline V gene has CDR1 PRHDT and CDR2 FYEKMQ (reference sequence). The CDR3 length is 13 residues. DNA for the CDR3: TGTGCCAGCAGCTCTTACTCTGGAAACACCATATATTTT. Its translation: CASSSYSGNTIYF. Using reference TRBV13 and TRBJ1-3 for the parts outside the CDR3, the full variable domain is AAGVIQSPRHLIKEKRETATLKCYPIPRHDTVYWYQQGPGQDPQFLISFYEKMQSDKGSIPDRFSAQQFSDYHSELNMSSLELGDSALYFCASSSYSGNTIYFGEGSWLTVV.

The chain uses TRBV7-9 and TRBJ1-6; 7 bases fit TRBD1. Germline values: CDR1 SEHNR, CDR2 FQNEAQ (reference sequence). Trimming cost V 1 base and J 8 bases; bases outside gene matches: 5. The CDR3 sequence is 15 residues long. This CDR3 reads CASSLGTGADSPLHF. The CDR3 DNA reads TGTGCCAGCAGCTTAGGAACAGGGGCAGATTCACCCCTCCACTTT.

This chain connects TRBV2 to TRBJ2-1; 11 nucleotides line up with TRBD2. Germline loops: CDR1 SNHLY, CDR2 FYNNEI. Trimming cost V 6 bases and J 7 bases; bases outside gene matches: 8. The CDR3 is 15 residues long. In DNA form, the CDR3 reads TGTGCCAGCAGGGGAACTAGCGGGAGTGGGAATGAGCAGTTCTTC. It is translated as CASRGTSGSGNEQFF.

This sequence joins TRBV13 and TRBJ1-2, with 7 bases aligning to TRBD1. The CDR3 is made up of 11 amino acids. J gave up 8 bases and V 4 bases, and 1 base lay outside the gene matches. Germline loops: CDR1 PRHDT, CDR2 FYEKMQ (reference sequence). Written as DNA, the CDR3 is TGTGCCAGCAGCTCGGGACAGGGCTACACCTTC. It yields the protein CASSSGQGYTF.

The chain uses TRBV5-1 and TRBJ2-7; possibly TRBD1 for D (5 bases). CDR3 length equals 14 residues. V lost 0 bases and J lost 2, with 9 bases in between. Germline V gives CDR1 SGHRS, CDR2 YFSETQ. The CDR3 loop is CASSLVQEPYEQYF. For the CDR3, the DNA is TGCGCCAGCAGCTTGGTACAGGAGCCCTACGAGCAGTACTTC.

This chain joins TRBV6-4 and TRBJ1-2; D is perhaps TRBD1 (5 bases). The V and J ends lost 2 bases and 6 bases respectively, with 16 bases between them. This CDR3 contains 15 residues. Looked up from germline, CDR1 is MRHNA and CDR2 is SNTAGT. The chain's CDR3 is CASSDGSGLANGYTF. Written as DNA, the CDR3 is TGTGCCAGCAGTGACGGCTCAGGGCTGGCGAATGGCTACACCTTC.

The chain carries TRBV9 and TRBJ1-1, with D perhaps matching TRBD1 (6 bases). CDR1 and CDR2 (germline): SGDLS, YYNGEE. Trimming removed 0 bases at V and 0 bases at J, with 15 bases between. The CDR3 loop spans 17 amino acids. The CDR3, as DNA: TGTGCCAGCAGCGTAGCAGGGGTCGGCGGTATGAACACTGAAGCTTTCTTT. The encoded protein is CASSVAGVGGMNTEAFF.